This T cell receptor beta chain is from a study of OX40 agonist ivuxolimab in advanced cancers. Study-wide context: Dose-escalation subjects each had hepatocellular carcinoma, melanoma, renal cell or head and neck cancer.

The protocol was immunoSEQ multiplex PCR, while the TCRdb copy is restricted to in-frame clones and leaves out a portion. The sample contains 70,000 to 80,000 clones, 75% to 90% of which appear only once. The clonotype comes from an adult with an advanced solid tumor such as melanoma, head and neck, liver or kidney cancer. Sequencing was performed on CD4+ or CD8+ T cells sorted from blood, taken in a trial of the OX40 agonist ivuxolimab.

The CDR3 here is CASIGDHRTGNTIYF. The CDR3, as DNA: TGTGCCAGCATAGGGGATCACAGGACTGGAAACACCATATATTTT. The chain is built from TRBV6-4 and TRBJ1-3; the D gene is possibly TRBD1 (5 bases). Germline V CDR1 and CDR2: MRHNA, SNTAGT. The CDR3 loop spans 15 amino acids. Trimming removed 7 bases at V and 2 bases at J, with 15 bases between.